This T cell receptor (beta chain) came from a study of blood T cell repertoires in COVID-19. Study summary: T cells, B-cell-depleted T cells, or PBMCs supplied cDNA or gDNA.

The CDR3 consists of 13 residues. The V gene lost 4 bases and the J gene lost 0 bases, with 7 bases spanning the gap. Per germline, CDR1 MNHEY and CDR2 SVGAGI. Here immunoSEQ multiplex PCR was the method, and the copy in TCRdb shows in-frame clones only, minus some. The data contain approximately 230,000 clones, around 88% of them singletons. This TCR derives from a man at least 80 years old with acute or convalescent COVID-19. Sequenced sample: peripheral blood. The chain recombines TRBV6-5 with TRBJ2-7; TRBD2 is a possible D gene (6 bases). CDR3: CASSWEVSYEQYF. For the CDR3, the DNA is TGTGCCAGCAGTTGGGAGGTCTCCTACGAGCAGTACTTC.